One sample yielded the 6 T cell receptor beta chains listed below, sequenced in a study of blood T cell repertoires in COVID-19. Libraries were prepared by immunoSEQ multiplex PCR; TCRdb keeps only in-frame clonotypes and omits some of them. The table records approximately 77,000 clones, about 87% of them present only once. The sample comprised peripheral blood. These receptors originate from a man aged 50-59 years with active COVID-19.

Here the CDR3 DNA reads TGTGCCAGCAGCCCTGGACTAGCGGGGACCTACGAGCAGTACTTC. Its protein product is CASSPGLAGTYEQYF. The chain recombines TRBV4-2 with TRBJ2-7; 12 bases line up with TRBD2. There are 15 residues in the CDR3. Per the germline V gene, CDR1 is LGHNA and CDR2 is YNFKEQ. J gave up 2 bases and V 4 bases, and 3 bases lay outside the gene matches.

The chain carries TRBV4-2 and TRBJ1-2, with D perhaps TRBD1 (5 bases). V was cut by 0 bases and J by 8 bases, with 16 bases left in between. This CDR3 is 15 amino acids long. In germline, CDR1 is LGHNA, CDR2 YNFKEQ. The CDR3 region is CASSQDRAGLGGYTF. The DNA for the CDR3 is TGTGCCAGCAGCCAAGATAGGGCGGGACTTGGCGGCTACACCTTC.

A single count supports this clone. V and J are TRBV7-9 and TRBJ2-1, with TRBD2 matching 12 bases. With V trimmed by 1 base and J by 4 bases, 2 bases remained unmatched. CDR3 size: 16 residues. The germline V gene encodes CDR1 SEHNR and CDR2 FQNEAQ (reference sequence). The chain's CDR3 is CASSLGTSGEYNEQFF. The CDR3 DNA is TGTGCCAGCAGCTTAGGGACTAGCGGGGAGTACAATGAGCAGTTCTTC.

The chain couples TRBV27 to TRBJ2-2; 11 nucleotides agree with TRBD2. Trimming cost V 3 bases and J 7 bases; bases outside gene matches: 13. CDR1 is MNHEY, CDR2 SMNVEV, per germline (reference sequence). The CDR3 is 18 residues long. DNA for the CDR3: TGTGCCAGCAGTTTCGTGGGGGTAGCGGGAGGGCCTAACGGGGAGCTGTTTTTT. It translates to CASSFVGVAGGPNGELFF.

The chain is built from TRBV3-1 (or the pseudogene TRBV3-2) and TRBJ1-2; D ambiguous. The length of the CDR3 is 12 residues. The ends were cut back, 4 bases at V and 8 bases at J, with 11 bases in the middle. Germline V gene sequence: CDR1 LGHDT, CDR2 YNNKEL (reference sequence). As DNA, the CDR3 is TGTGCCAGCAGCCCGGGAGTTGACGGCTACACCTTC. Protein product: CASSPGVDGYTF.

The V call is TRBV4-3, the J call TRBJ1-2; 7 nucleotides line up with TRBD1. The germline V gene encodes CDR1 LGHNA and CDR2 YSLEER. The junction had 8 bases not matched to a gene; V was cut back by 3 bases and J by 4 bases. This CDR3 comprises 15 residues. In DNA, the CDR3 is TGCGCCAGCAGCCAGGGGGGACAGTCTCCCTATGGCTACACCTTC. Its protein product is CASSQGGQSPYGYTF.